Ten or more counts support the clone carrying this T cell receptor beta chain. Its antigen is as yet unknown. This entry belongs to a study of molecular identifiers for immune sequencing clone quantification. Study in general: Five aliquots were made in replicates from the RNA of about 20,000 or 100,000 naive CD8 cells, and four were sequenced.

With listed TCR primers and previously described methods, bulk TCR libraries were prepared. TCRdb independently ran MiXCR on the PCR reads; one entry per CDR3 protein. The top ten clones hold about 0.79% of a sample with 300,000 to 400,000 distinct CDR3 sequences, 20% to 25% of them seen once. Naive CD8 T cells, phenotype CD8+CD4-CCR7+CD45RA+, were sorted. Trimming removed 2 bases from V and 7 bases from J; junction bases left unmatched: 5. Germline lookup yields CDR1 SNHLY and CDR2 FYNNEI. This CDR3 has 14 residues. General study points: Clones exceeding 20 RNA copies carried over 97% of effector molecules but under 1% of naive-cell molecules.

The chain joins TRBV2 to TRBJ2-4; 7 positions agree with TRBD1. This TCR was sampled from a human donor in good health. Some libraries in this study had Jurkat cell RNA spiked in. The sequencing input was naive CD8+ T cells from blood, with Jurkat cell RNA spiked in. Subset denoted: FACS-sorted CD8+CD4-CCR7+CD45RA+ naive T cells. The CDR3 is CASSEYRGTNIQYF. The CDR3 region has the DNA TGTGCCAGCAGTGAATACAGGGGAACTAACATTCAGTACTTC.